Listed here is a single T cell receptor (beta chain). Its antigen is not known. The sample belongs to a study of human versus mouse CDR3 diversity and MHC coevolution. General study results and limits: iCHAO1 estimated the human TCR beta repertoire at about 1.5 million clonotypes. The lowest clonal inequality scores came from most of the three human donors.

Sequencing used immunoSEQ multiplex PCR; TCRdb keeps in-frame clones, though not all of them. There are tens of thousands of clones in the sample; roughly 93% occur only once, and 1.2% to 1.5% lies in the top ten. V dropped 4 bases and J dropped 5 bases, with 20 bases sitting between them. This CDR3 is built from 16 residues. Germline CDR1 KGHSH, CDR2 LQKENI. Sequencing input: naive CD4+ T cells from blood. Subset defined: CD45RO-negative CD62L-positive naive CD4 T cells. This sequence was found in a person aged 30-69 years in good health. The chain employs TRBV18 and TRBJ2-5, with D maybe TRBD2 (5 bases). The CDR3 DNA sequence: TGTGCCAGCTCACTACAAACGCTCTCGGGAATGGAGACCCAGTACTTC. It is translated as CASSLQTLSGMETQYF.